The following is a TCR delta chain sequence with its context. Its antigen is unknown. Looked up from germline, CDR1 is GEAIGNYY and CDR2 is EKD. CDR3 size: 17 residues. The V segment lost 9 bases and the J segment 2 bases; nucleotides outside the gene matches: 11. This sample was included in a study of Vδ1+ human thymocytes. Study outcomes and limitations: Highly polyclonal TRG and TRD repertoires with Gaussian CDR3 length distributions appeared in thymus. TRG sequences recurred across donors, whereas TRD sequences stayed essentially private.

Sequences come from RNA converted to cDNA by reverse transcription. Pooled V-gene forward primers with one constant-region reverse primer generated the CDR3 amplicons by multiplex PCR. TCRdb redid clone calling on the multiplex PCR reads using CATT. This sample yields fewer than 90,000 delta-chain clones, of which approximately 37% are seen a single time; over 0.2% belongs to the top ten. The gene calls are TRDV2 and TRDJ3, with 8 nucleotides matching TRDD3. The sample taken for sequencing was Vdelta1+ gamma-delta thymocytes from the thymus. The subset here: FACS-sorted CD3+ TCRalphabeta- TCRVdelta1+ TCRVdelta2- thymocytes. The source is a boy in the first two years of life who had congenital heart surgery. The CDR3 DNA is TGTGCCACTCCCCTGGGGGACACGCCCTGGGACACCCGACAGATGTTTTTC. Amino acid sequence: CATPLGDTPWDTRQMFF.